A single sample gave rise to the 18 T cell receptor beta chains below, sequenced in a study of metastatic and nonmetastatic thyroid tumors. Nobody among the patients had been given any treatment before thyroid surgery. TCRdb re-analyzed the PCR reads using MiXCR. The sample carries about 40,000 clones, 11% recorded once. The specimen was blood. The receptors shown here come from a female donor with papillary thyroid cancer or a benign thyroid nodule (not recorded which). Some clones in this sample may be carry-over from other donors' samples.

This clone was recorded many times. The J gene is TRBJ2-1, the V gene TRBV15; 10 positions agree with TRBD2. The ends lost 0 bases at V and 10 bases at J; junction bases unmatched: 12. CDR1 and CDR2 from the germline V gene are LNHNV and YYDKDF (reference sequence). CDR3 size: 17 residues. CDR3: CATSRDESTSGKVEQFF. As DNA, the CDR3 is TGTGCCACCAGCAGAGATGAAAGTACTAGCGGGAAGGTAGAGCAGTTCTTC.

This clone was counted ten times or more. The rearrangement uses TRBV5-1 and TRBJ2-1, with D possibly being TRBD1 or TRBD2 (5 bases each). Germline values: CDR1 SGHRS, CDR2 YFSETQ. V was cut by 8 bases and J by 5 bases, with 11 bases left in between. CDR3 size: 12 residues. For the CDR3, the DNA is TGCGCCAGTTGGGACGCCCACAATGAGCAGTTCTTC. It yields the protein CASWDAHNEQFF.

This clone appeared many times. The chain couples TRBV14 to TRBJ2-7; the match to TRBD2 covers 13 bases. The V segment lost 5 bases and the J segment 0 bases; nucleotides outside the gene matches: 7. This CDR3 region has 17 residues. The germline CDR1 and CDR2 sequences are SGHDN and FVKESK. The CDR3 DNA is TGTGCCAGCAGCGAGGGACTAGCGGGACTTAGCTCCTACGAGCAGTACTTC. It encodes CASSEGLAGLSSYEQYF.

This clone has at least ten counts. This sample also contains other DNA sequences that code for the same CDR3. The genes are TRBV7-3 and TRBJ2-1; 7 bases are shared with TRBD2. The V gene's germline CDR1 is SGHTA and CDR2 FQGTGA. The V segment lost 3 bases and the J segment 0 bases; nucleotides outside the gene matches: 2. This CDR3 has 15 residues. The CDR3 DNA reads TGTGCCAGCAGCTTGACTAGCTCCTCCTACAATGAGCAGTTCTTC. Protein product: CASSLTSSSYNEQFF. Full variable domain (missing parts from reference TRBV7-3 and TRBJ2-1): GAGVSQTPSNKVTEKGKYVELRCDPISGHTALYWYRQSLGQGPEFLIYFQGTGAADDSGLPNDRFFAVRPEGSVSTLKIQRTERGDSAVYLCASSLTSSSYNEQFFGPGTRLTVL.

Many counts were recorded for this clone. The chain combines TRBV15 with TRBJ1-4; D gene ambiguous. CDR1 is LNHNV, CDR2 YYDKDF, per germline (reference sequence). This CDR3 has 15 amino acids. V was clipped by 1 base and J by 1 base, with 7 bases between them. CDR3 loop: CATSRGIETNEKLFF. The CDR3 region has the DNA TGTGCCACCAGCAGAGGGATAGAAACTAATGAAAAACTGTTTTTT.

This sequence joins TRBV11-2 and TRBJ2-7; 12 nucleotides line up with TRBD2. Germline V gene lookup returns CDR1 SGHAT and CDR2 FQNNGV. This CDR3 contains 15 residues. The V gene end was trimmed by 0 bases and the J gene end by 7 bases; junction bases not matched to a gene: 4. The CDR3 spells CASSLDPSGRGEQYF. The CDR3 region has the DNA TGTGCCAGCAGCTTAGATCCTAGCGGGAGGGGGGAGCAGTACTTC.

The table lists this clone with many counts. The chain joins TRBV7-8 to TRBJ2-7; 8 bases line up with TRBD1. Germline V lookup: CDR1 SGHVS, CDR2 FQNEAQ. J was trimmed by 6 bases and V by 7 bases; bases with no gene match: 11. The CDR3 has 14 residues. The CDR3 DNA is TGTGCCAGCAATCCTGGACAGGGCTCCCGCGAGCAGTACTTC. It is translated as CASNPGQGSREQYF.

This clone was detected ten times or more. The V and J genes are TRBV19 and TRBJ1-6; possibly TRBD1 for D (5 bases). Trimming removed 4 bases at V and 8 bases at J, with 6 bases between. The CDR3 has 12 residues. The germline V gene has CDR1 LNHDA and CDR2 SQIVND (reference sequence). The CDR3 sequence: CASSRGDSPLHF. For the CDR3, the DNA is TGTGCCAGTAGTAGGGGGGATTCACCCCTCCACTTT.

The table lists this clone with many counts. The chain carries TRBV4-3 and TRBJ1-2; no firm D call. The germline V and J ends were trimmed by 0 bases and 3 bases, with 17 bases remaining between them. Germline V CDR1 and CDR2: LGHNA, YSLEER. The CDR3 is made up of 17 amino acids. The chain's CDR3 is CASSQDMTALSDYGYTF. CDR3 in DNA: TGCGCCAGCAGCCAAGATATGACGGCTCTCTCGGACTATGGCTACACCTTC.

Concerning this clone itself: At one end, the junction sequence differs from germline, possibly due to a read error. The rearrangement uses TRBV4-1 and TRBJ2-6, with D possibly TRBD2 on 6 matching bases. The CDR3 has 18 residues. CDR1 is MGHRA and CDR2 is YSYEKL in the germline V gene. CDR3 sequence: CASSLEASGVSGANFLAF. The DNA of the CDR3 is TGCGCCAGCAGCCTGGAGGCGTCGGGGGTCTCTGGGGCCAACTTCCTGGCTTTC.

This clone was counted at least ten times. The V gene is TRBV24-1, the J gene TRBJ2-5; 7 bases are a match to TRBD1. The CDR3 extends over 13 amino acids. V trimming: 7 bases; J trimming: 0 bases; junction bases outside the gene matches: 1. Looked up from germline, CDR1 is KGHDR and CDR2 is SFDVKD. The CDR3 DNA follows: TGTGCCACCAGCGGGACAGACCAAGAGACCCAGTACTTC. As protein: CATSGTDQETQYF.

This clone was observed a handful of times. The chain links TRBV10-1 to TRBJ2-7, with 10 bases identical to TRBD2. The trim removed 5 bases at V and 0 bases at J, leaving 7 bases unmatched. Germline CDR1 reads WNHNN; CDR2 reads SYGVQD (reference sequence). The CDR3 contains 16 residues. The CDR3 DNA follows: TGCGCCAGCAGTACACTTAGCGGGAGGATCTCCTACGAGCAGTACGTC. Protein product: CASSTLSGRISYEQYV.

In its sample, this clone was seen many times. The sample carries other DNA sequences with the same CDR3. This rearrangement joins TRBV28 to TRBJ2-3, with D possibly being TRBD2 (5 bases). Germline V gene sequence: CDR1 MDHEN, CDR2 SYDVKM. V was pared by 2 bases and J by 0 bases, with 12 bases between. This CDR3 has 16 residues. CDR3 protein: CASSLLAWSSTDTQYF. CDR3 bases: TGTGCCAGCAGTTTACTAGCTTGGAGTAGCACAGATACGCAGTATTTT. Drawing the rest from reference TRBV28 and TRBJ2-3, the complete variable domain is DVKVTQSSRYLVKRTGEKVFLECVQDMDHENMFWYRQDPGLGLRLIYFSYDVKMKEKGDIPEGYSVSREKKERFSLILESASTNQTSMYLCASSLLAWSSTDTQYFGPGTRLTVL.

V and J are TRBV7-2 and TRBJ2-7; 7 positions match TRBD1. Per the germline V gene, CDR1 is SGHTA and CDR2 is FQGNSA. The length of the CDR3 is 12 residues. Losses at the gene ends were 5 bases for V and 8 bases for J; bases not matched to a gene: 6. The CDR3 region is CASSPGQVKQYF. CDR3 sequence (DNA): TGTGCCAGCAGCCCCGGACAGGTTAAGCAGTACTTC.

There are many counts of this clone. Other DNA sequences within the sample encode an identical CDR3. The chain uses TRBV6-1 and TRBJ2-1, with D hard to call. The CDR3 covers 13 residues. Germline assignment: CDR1 MNHNS and CDR2 SASEGT. V was clipped by 2 bases and J by 1 base, with 3 bases between them. The DNA for the CDR3 is TGTGCCAGCAGTGAACGGTCCTACAATGAGCAGTTCTTC. Amino acid sequence: CASSERSYNEQFF.

This clone has only a few counts. A much bigger clone sits one base away, suggesting this may be a read error. This chain uses TRBV12-5 with TRBJ2-7; D is uncertain. Germline V CDR1 and CDR2: LGHNT, FRNRAP. The CDR3 is 12 residues long. CDR3 sequence (DNA): TGTGCTAGTGGTCCCGATAGTTACGAGCGGTACTTC. Translation: CASGPDSYERYF.

This clone occurred many times. The chain combines TRBV12-3 or TRBV12-4 with TRBJ2-2; 7 bases are shared with TRBD1. The CDR3 spans 16 residues. The ends lost 3 bases at V and 1 base at J; junction bases unmatched: 5. The chain's CDR3 is CASSFPRTGNTGELFF. The DNA of the CDR3 is TGTGCCAGCAGTTTCCCCCGGACAGGGAACACCGGGGAGCTGTTTTTT.

This clone has at least ten counts. This rearrangement joins TRBV6-1 to TRBJ2-1, with 11 positions matching TRBD1. With V trimmed by 6 bases and J by 6 bases, 7 bases remained unmatched. The CDR3 runs 15 residues. Germline V gene lookup returns CDR1 MNHNS and CDR2 SASEGT. CDR3 coding DNA: TGTGCCAGCAGAACCGGGACAGGGGGTATCAATGAGCAGTTCTTC. Translation gives CASRTGTGGINEQFF.